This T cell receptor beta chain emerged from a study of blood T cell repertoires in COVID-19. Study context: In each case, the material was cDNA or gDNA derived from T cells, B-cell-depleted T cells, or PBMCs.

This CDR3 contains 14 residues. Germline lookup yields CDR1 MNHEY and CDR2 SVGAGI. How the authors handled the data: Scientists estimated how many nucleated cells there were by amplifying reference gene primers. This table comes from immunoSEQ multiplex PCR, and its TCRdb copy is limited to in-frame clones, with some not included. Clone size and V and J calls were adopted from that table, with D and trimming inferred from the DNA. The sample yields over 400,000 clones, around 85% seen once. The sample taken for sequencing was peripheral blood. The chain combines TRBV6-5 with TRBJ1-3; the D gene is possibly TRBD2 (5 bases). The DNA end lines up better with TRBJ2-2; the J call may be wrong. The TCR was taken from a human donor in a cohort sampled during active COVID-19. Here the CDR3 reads CASKVAGLTGELFF. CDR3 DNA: TGTGCCAGCAAGGTTGCGGGCCTCACCGGGGAGCTGTTTTTT.